The clone carrying this TCR beta chain appeared a few times. Trimming at V came to 5 bases and at J to 8 bases, leaving 8 bases not matched to a gene. The CDR3 is 14 residues long. Looked up from germline, CDR1 is SGHTA and CDR2 is FQGNSA. The method was immunoSEQ multiplex PCR; TCRdb's version includes in-frame clones alone and lacks a portion of them. Of tens of thousands of clones listed, approximately 84% are singletons. These data are taken from a study of T cell changes during pregnancy in multiple sclerosis. The sequencing used CD8+ T cells from peripheral blood mononuclear cells, collected after pregnancy. The rearrangement links TRBV7-2 to TRBJ2-1; 8 nucleotides align to TRBD2. This clonotype was sampled from a female donor with multiple sclerosis, enrolled in a pregnancy study. In DNA, the CDR3 is TGTGCCAGCAGCCCCGGGACTAGTATTCATGAGCAGTTCTTC. Its protein is CASSPGTSIHEQFF. Complete variable domain (other parts from reference TRBV7-2 and TRBJ2-1): GAGVSQSPSNKVTEKGKDVELRCDPISGHTALYWYRQSLGQGLEFLIYFQGNSAPDKSGLPSDRFSAERTGGSVSTLTIQRTQQEDSAVYLCASSPGTSIHEQFFGPGTRLTVL.